The following is a T cell receptor beta chain sequence with its context. Its specificity is unknown. The sample belongs to a study of cytomegalovirus exposure and HLA in healthy donors. Study outcomes and limitations: Rarity held for most TCR sequences, but there were some public TCRs that occurred in many donors.

The germline gives CDR1 SGHRS, CDR2 YFSETQ. The CDR3 covers 15 residues. Trimming cost V 1 base and J 8 bases, with 15 bases left between them. Amplification used 60 Vbeta primers and 13 Jbeta primers. Generated by immunoSEQ multiplex PCR, the TCRdb table keeps only in-frame clones and is missing some. This sample has about 78,000 clones, with about 80% found just once. The J gene is TRBJ1-4, the V gene TRBV5-1; D is unresolved. This TCR derives from a man between 45 and 60 years old in good health and CMV-seropositive. Sequenced material: PBMCs. CDR3 loop: CASSLSGQAKEKLFF. CDR3 coding DNA: TGCGCCAGCAGCTTGAGCGGGCAAGCAAAAGAAAAACTGTTTTTT.